Below are 14 T cell receptor beta chains sequenced from a single sample in a study of shared clonotypes between healthy human individuals. The assay was immunoSEQ multiplex PCR, and TCRdb's table has in-frame clones only and misses some. This sample has approximately 2,300,000 clones, with around 93% found just once. Sequenced material: naive CD4+ T cells from PBMCs. The subset denotes: CD45RA+ positively selected. These receptors originate from a man aged 18 to 35 in good health. Some clones in this sample may be carry-over from other donors' samples.

The V call is TRBV10-1, the J call TRBJ2-1; D gene ambiguous. The CDR3 spans 16 residues. Germline V gene sequence: CDR1 WNHNN, CDR2 SYGVQD (reference sequence). Trimming took 0 bases from V and 4 from J, leaving 13 bases between them. For the CDR3, the DNA is TGCGCCAGCAGTGAGTCGTACGGCCCACCTTACAATGAGCAGTTCTTC. Residues: CASSESYGPPYNEQFF.

The gene calls are TRBV5-1 and TRBJ1-3; D not certain. The CDR3 is made up of 15 amino acids. Per the germline V gene, CDR1 is SGHRS and CDR2 is YFSETQ. V gave up 0 bases and J gave up 2 bases, with 9 bases separating them. In DNA form, the CDR3 reads TGCGCCAGCAGCTTGGCCCTGGCTGCTGGAAACACCATATATTTT. Translated: CASSLALAAGNTIYF. The full variable domain, with the rest looked up from reference TRBV5-1 and TRBJ1-3, is KAGVTQTPRYLIKTRGQQVTLSCSPISGHRSVSWYQQTPGQGLQFLFEYFSETQRNKGNFPGRFSGRQFSNSRSEMNVSTLELGDSALYLCASSLALAAGNTIYFGEGSWLTVV.

The CDR3, as DNA: TGTGCCAGCAGCTTGGCCATTTGGGAGGGTTTCACTGAAGCTTTCTTT. Encoded protein: CASSLAIWEGFTEAFF. V is TRBV7-8 and J is TRBJ1-1; unclear D gene. Germline values: CDR1 SGHVS, CDR2 FQNEAQ. This CDR3 has 16 amino acids. The V gene lost 3 bases and the J gene lost 4 bases, with 18 bases spanning the gap.

The rearrangement uses TRBV4-2 and TRBJ1-1, with 10 bases that match TRBD1. Germline trimming cut 7 bases from V and 0 bases from J; bases unmatched to any gene: 20. The CDR3 covers 20 residues. CDR1 and CDR2 (germline): LGHNA, YNFKEQ. The CDR3 protein is CASIPTLRDRGPGMNTEAFF. The CDR3 DNA reads as TGTGCCAGCATCCCGACACTCCGGGACAGGGGTCCCGGAATGAACACTGAAGCTTTCTTT.

The J gene is TRBJ2-7, the V gene TRBV5-1; 10 nucleotides match TRBD1. The CDR3 is 14 residues long. CDR1 and CDR2 (germline): SGHRS, YFSETQ. After removal of 4 bases from V and 5 bases from J, the junction contained 6 bases not matched to a gene. Here the CDR3 DNA reads TGCGCCAGCAGCCGGGACAGGGGTGTAAACGAGCAGTACTTC. Translated, it gives CASSRDRGVNEQYF.

The rearrangement joins TRBV19 to TRBJ1-5, with D perhaps TRBD1 (6 bases). This CDR3 spans 17 amino acids. V was pared by 6 bases and J by 11 bases, with 29 bases between. In germline, CDR1 is LNHDA, CDR2 SQIVND (reference sequence). The CDR3 region is CASSSWSEAGREGAQHF. In nucleotides, the CDR3 is TGTGCCAGTAGCTCGTGGTCTGAGGCAGGCCGAGAGGGGGCCCAGCATTTT.

This clone was observed a handful of times. The chain has TRBV30 and TRBJ1-5, with unresolved D. From germline, CDR1 is GTSNPN and CDR2 SVGIG (reference sequence). Trimming took 1 base from V and 3 from J, leaving 13 bases between them. The CDR3 is 15 amino acids. The DNA of the CDR3 is TGTGCCTGGAGTGCCCCGCCTCTGGACAATCAGCCCCAGCATTTT. Protein: CAWSAPPLDNQPQHF.

The chain combines TRBV9 with TRBJ1-3; TRBD1 is a possible D gene (5 bases). The length of the CDR3 is 16 residues. Germline V gene sequence: CDR1 SGDLS, CDR2 YYNGEE. V gave up 5 bases and J gave up 1 base, with 16 bases separating them. CDR3 nucleotides: TGTGCCAGCAGTCCCCAAGGGTGGGGGTCTGGAAACACCATATATTTT. As protein: CASSPQGWGSGNTIYF.

This chain uses TRBV6-5 with TRBJ2-1; 8 nucleotides line up with TRBD2. This CDR3 is 15 amino acids long. Unmatched junction bases numbered 4, after V lost 2 bases and J lost 4 bases. The germline V gene encodes CDR1 MNHEY and CDR2 SVGAGI. The CDR3 protein is CASSYGASGYNEQFF. CDR3 nucleotide sequence: TGTGCCAGCAGTTACGGGGCTAGCGGGTACAATGAGCAGTTCTTC.

The DNA of the CDR3 is TGTGCCAGTAGCCCCTATGTGGGGGGAAATCAGCCCCAGCATTTT. Amino acid sequence: CASSPYVGGNQPQHF. This chain connects TRBV19 to TRBJ1-5; a weak D match, TRBD1 (5 bases). V lost 6 bases, J lost 4 bases, and 16 bases lay in between. The CDR3 has 15 amino acids. Germline loops: CDR1 LNHDA, CDR2 SQIVND (reference sequence). The full variable domain, its missing parts supplied by reference TRBV19 and TRBJ1-5, is DGGITQSPKYLFRKEGQNVTLSCEQNLNHDAMYWYRQDPGQGLRLIYYSQIVNDFQKGDIAEGYSVSREKKESFPLTVTSAQKNPTAFYLCASSPYVGGNQPQHFGDGTRLSIL.

The rearrangement joins TRBV29-1 to TRBJ2-5, with D unresolved. The CDR3 length is 12 residues. Germline V lookup: CDR1 SQVTM, CDR2 ANQGSEA. Here the CDR3 DNA reads TGCAACGTCTGGACGGTCCAAGAGACCCAGTACTTC. Its protein is CNVWTVQETQYF.

This rearrangement joins TRBV28 to TRBJ1-1; 7 positions agree with TRBD1. The CDR3 loop spans 15 amino acids. Looked up from germline, CDR1 is MDHEN and CDR2 is SYDVKM. After removal of 6 bases from V and 4 bases from J, the junction contained 11 bases not matched to a gene. The CDR3 is CASRTTGTPGTEAFF. In DNA, the CDR3 is TGTGCCAGCAGGACGACAGGGACCCCGGGCACTGAAGCTTTCTTT.

V is TRBV19 and J is TRBJ2-1; 11 bases are shared with TRBD2. This CDR3 contains 15 residues. Trimming took 4 bases from V and 7 from J; bases not matched to a gene: 6. The germline gives CDR1 LNHDA, CDR2 SQIVND (reference sequence). CDR3 sequence (DNA): TGTGCCAGTAGTACACTAGCGGGAGTAAGGAATGAGCAGTTCTTC. It codes for CASSTLAGVRNEQFF.

With respect to this clone: This sample includes further DNA sequences coding for the same CDR3. V usage is TRBV7-7 and J usage is TRBJ2-2, with D possibly TRBD2 on 5 matching bases. The germline gives CDR1 SSHAT, CDR2 FNYEAQ (reference sequence). V gave up 1 base and J gave up 5 bases, with 5 bases separating them. This CDR3 has 13 amino acids. The CDR3: CASSLGGTGELFF. In nucleotides, the CDR3 is TGTGCCAGCAGCTTAGGAGGGACCGGGGAGCTGTTTTTT.